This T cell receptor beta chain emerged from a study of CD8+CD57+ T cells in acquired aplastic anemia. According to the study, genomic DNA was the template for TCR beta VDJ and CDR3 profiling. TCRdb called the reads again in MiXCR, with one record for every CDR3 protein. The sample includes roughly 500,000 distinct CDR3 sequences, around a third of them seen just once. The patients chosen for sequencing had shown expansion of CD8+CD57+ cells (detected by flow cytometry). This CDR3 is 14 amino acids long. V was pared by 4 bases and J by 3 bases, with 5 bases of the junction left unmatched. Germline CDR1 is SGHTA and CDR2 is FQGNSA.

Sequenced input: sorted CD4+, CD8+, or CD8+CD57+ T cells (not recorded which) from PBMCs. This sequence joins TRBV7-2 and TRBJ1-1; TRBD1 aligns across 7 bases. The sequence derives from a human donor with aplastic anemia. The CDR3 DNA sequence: TGTGCCAGCAGCTATCGGACAGGAGACACTGAAGCTTTCTTT. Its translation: CASSYRTGDTEAFF.